Each of the 7 T cell receptor beta chains below was sequenced from the same sample in a study of blood T cell repertoires in COVID-19. Only in-frame clones appear in the TCRdb table, and some are missing; sequencing was by immunoSEQ multiplex PCR. Here the sample spans 250,000 or so clones, 92% being singletons. The sample taken for sequencing was peripheral blood. These receptors were taken from a man aged 30 to 45 with COVID-19, enrolled during active disease.

V usage is TRBV5-4 and J usage is TRBJ2-4, with 9 bases lining up with TRBD2. Per the germline V gene, CDR1 is SGHNT and CDR2 is YYREEE (reference sequence). The CDR3 runs to 16 residues. The J segment lost 8 bases and the V segment lost 3 bases, leaving 12 bases of the junction unmatched. The CDR3 loop reads CASSSSSGVLKDIQYF. The DNA of the CDR3 is TGTGCCAGCAGCTCGTCTAGCGGGGTCCTAAAGGACATTCAGTACTTC. Based on the CDR3 plus reference TRBV5-4 and TRBJ2-4, the full variable domain is ETGVTQSPTHLIKTRGQQVTLRCSSQSGHNTVSWYQQALGQGPQFIFQYYREEENGRGNFPPRFSGLQFPNYSSELNVNALELDDSALYLCASSSSSGVLKDIQYFGAGTRLSVL.

The V call is TRBV9, the J call TRBJ1-3, with 8 bases matching TRBD1. V shed 4 bases, J shed 0 bases, and the junction held 9 bases outside the gene matches. This CDR3 contains 17 residues. Germline CDR1 is SGDLS and CDR2 is YYNGEE. Here the CDR3 reads CASSPGTGSLSGNTIYF. In DNA, the CDR3 is TGTGCCAGCAGCCCAGGGACAGGCAGCCTCTCTGGAAACACCATATATTTT.

J is TRBJ2-1 and V is TRBV13, with D hard to call. Trimming removed 0 bases at V and 3 bases at J, with 9 bases between. CDR3 length equals 15 residues. CDR1 and CDR2 from the germline V gene are PRHDT and FYEKMQ (reference sequence). CDR3 bases: TGTGCCAGCAGCTTAGGCCTCGGCGGCTACAATGAGCAGTTCTTC. Its protein is CASSLGLGGYNEQFF.

The chain carries TRBV4-1 and TRBJ1-2, with D tentatively TRBD1 (5 bases). Germline V gives CDR1 MGHRA, CDR2 YSYEKL. Trimming removed 3 bases from V and 8 bases from J, with 13 bases in between. This CDR3 is built from 13 residues. The CDR3: CASSHPPRGGYTF. DNA of the CDR3: TGCGCCAGCAGCCATCCCCCCCGGGGGGGCTACACCTTC.

The gene calls are TRBV5-1 and TRBJ2-3; 8 positions match TRBD2. This CDR3 region has 17 residues. V lost 4 bases and J lost 2; bases outside the gene matches: 12. From germline, CDR1 is SGHRS and CDR2 YFSETQ. The DNA for the CDR3 is TGCGCCAGCAGCCCCCTACACGGGGGGGATAACACAGATACGCAGTATTTT. It codes for CASSPLHGGDNTDTQYF.

This chain connects TRBV21-1 to TRBJ1-2; TRBD1, the table's D call, was not compared with the DNA. TRBV21-1 is annotated as a pseudogene. This CDR3 comprises 14 residues. Written as DNA, the CDR3 is TGTGCCAGCAGCGGACACACAGCTAACTATGGCTACACCTTC. Protein sequence: CASSGHTANYGYTF.

The J gene is TRBJ1-3, the V gene TRBV6-5, with 7 bases identical to TRBD1. The germline V gene encodes CDR1 MNHEY and CDR2 SVGAGI. CDR3 size: 15 residues. J was trimmed by 4 bases and V by 2 bases; bases with no gene match: 5. The DNA for the CDR3 is TGTGCCAGCAGTTACAGCAGGGGGGAGGGAAACACCATATATTTT. As protein: CASSYSRGEGNTIYF.